What follows are 6 T cell receptor beta chains derived from one specimen sequenced in a study of blood T cell repertoires in COVID-19. The repertoire was sequenced with immunoSEQ multiplex PCR; TCRdb's copy has only in-frame clones and lacks some. The sample carries 330,000 or so clones, roughly 89% recorded once. The specimen was peripheral blood. These receptor sequences come from a man younger than 40 with COVID-19, enrolled during active disease.

The V and J genes are TRBV28 and TRBJ2-7; 9 bases line up with TRBD1. V trimming: 5 bases; J trimming: 6 bases; junction bases outside the gene matches: 11. Germline V lookup: CDR1 MDHEN, CDR2 SYDVKM. The CDR3 consists of 15 residues. DNA for the CDR3: TGTGCCAGCAGTCCCACAGGGGGCGCCCCTCGCGAGCAGTACTTC. This translates into CASSPTGGAPREQYF.

The J gene is TRBJ1-1, the V gene TRBV7-9; D not certain. The germline V gene encodes CDR1 SEHNR and CDR2 FQNEAQ (reference sequence). Deletions cut 1 base from V and 5 bases from J, with 11 bases between. The CDR3 has 14 residues. The CDR3 is CASSLGQVKTEAFF. The DNA of the CDR3 is TGTGCCAGCAGCTTAGGGCAGGTCAAGACTGAAGCTTTCTTT.

The chain links TRBV3-1 (or the pseudogene TRBV3-2) to TRBJ1-2, with 8 positions matching TRBD1. Trimming at V came to 5 bases and at J to 5 bases, leaving 7 bases not matched to a gene. The CDR3 has 14 amino acids. CDR1 is LGHDT, CDR2 YNNKEL, per germline (reference sequence). CDR3 loop: CASSYRQGRYGYTF. As DNA, the CDR3 is TGTGCCAGCAGCTACCGACAGGGGAGGTATGGCTACACCTTC.

The J gene is TRBJ2-6, the V gene TRBV7-3; 11 bases map to TRBD1. The germline V gene has CDR1 SGHTA and CDR2 FQGTGA. The CDR3 covers 20 residues. The J segment lost 3 bases and the V segment lost 4 bases, leaving 14 bases of the junction unmatched. The CDR3 loop is CASSSPQDRGRVGGANVLTF. Here the CDR3 DNA reads TGTGCCAGCAGCTCCCCCCAGGACAGGGGGCGGGTAGGTGGGGCCAACGTCCTGACTTTC.

The gene calls are TRBV4-2 and TRBJ1-5; 8 bases are shared with TRBD1. J was trimmed by 6 bases and V by 1 base; bases with no gene match: 5. This CDR3 has 15 amino acids. Per germline, CDR1 LGHNA and CDR2 YNFKEQ. This CDR3 reads CASSQGTGSGQPQHF. The CDR3 coding sequence is TGTGCCAGCAGCCAAGGGACAGGGAGCGGTCAGCCCCAGCATTTT.

The rearrangement uses TRBV7-2 and TRBJ2-7; D gene ambiguous. Trimming stripped 1 base from V and 7 bases from J, with 5 bases between. Germline-derived CDR1 and CDR2 are SGHTA and FQGNSA. There are 11 residues in the CDR3. The CDR3 DNA reads TGTGCCAGCAGCTTAGAAACTGAGCAGTACTTC. It encodes CASSLETEQYF.